This T cell receptor beta chain was identified during a study of blood T cell repertoires in COVID-19. Across the study: Acute-phase and convalescent COVID-19 samples originated in the United States, Italy and Spain. The cDNA or gDNA used as material had been derived from T cells, B-cell-depleted T cells, or PBMCs.

Measured with immunoSEQ multiplex PCR; TCRdb has only the in-frame clones, and not every one. The sample holds some 320,000 clones, roughly nine tenths seen once. The CDR3 sequence is 18 residues long. The rearrangement links TRBV21-1 to TRBJ1-4. TRBV21-1 is classified as a pseudogene. The sample comprised peripheral blood. This TCR was recovered from a young woman with COVID-19, enrolled during active disease. The CDR3 DNA is TGTGCCAGCAGCAAAGCCCCATTCCGGGAGGCAACTAATGAAAAACTGTTTTTT. Translation gives CASSKAPFREATNEKLFF.